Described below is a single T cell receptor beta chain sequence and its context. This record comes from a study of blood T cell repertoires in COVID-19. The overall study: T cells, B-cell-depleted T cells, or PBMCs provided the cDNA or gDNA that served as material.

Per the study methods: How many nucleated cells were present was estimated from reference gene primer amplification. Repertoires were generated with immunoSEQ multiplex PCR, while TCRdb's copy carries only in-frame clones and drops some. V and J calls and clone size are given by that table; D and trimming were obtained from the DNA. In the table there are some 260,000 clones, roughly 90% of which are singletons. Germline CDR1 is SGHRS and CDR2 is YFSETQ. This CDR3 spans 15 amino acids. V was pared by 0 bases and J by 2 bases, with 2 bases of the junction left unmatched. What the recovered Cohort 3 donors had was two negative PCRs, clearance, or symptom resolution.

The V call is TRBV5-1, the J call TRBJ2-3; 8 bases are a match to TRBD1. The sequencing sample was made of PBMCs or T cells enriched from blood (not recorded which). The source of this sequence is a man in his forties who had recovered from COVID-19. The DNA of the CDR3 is TGCGCCAGCAGCTTGGAGGACAGGGCCACAGATACGCAGTATTTT. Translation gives CASSLEDRATDTQYF.